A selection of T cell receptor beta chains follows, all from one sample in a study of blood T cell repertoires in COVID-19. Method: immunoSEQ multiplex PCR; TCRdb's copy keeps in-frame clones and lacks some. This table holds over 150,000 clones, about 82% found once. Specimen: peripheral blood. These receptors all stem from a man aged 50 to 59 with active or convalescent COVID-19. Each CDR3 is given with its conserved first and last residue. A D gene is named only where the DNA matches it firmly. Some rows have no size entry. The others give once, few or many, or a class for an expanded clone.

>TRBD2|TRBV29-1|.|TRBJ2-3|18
TGCAGCGTTGAAGAGGGGGGTTTAGCGGGGACGGGCACAGATACGCAGTATTTT
CSVEEGGLAGTGTDTQYF
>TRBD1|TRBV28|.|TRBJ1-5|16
TGTGCCAGCAGCCCGCCCCGGACAGGGGGCGCCCAGCCCCAGCATTTT
CASSPPRTGGAQPQHF
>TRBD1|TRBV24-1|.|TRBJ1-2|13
TGTGCCACCCAAGCCGGGACAGGCTATGGCTACACCTTC
CATQAGTGYGYTF
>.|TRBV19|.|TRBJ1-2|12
TGTGCCAGTAGTATTTCCCCGCGAGGCTACACCTTC
CASSISPRGYTF
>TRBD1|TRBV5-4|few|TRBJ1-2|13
TGTGCCAGCAGCCCGAGGGGGCGTCGTGGCTACACCTTC
CASSPRGRRGYTF
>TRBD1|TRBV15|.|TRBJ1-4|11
TGTGCCACCAGCAAAGGGGGCAAACTGTTTTTT
CATSKGGKLFF
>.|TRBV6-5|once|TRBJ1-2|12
TGTGCCAGCAGCGCGTCGGGATGGGGCTACACCTTC
CASSASGWGYTF
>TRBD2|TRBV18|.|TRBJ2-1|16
TGTGCCAGCTCAGTACTAGCGGGAAGCTCCTACAATGAGCAGTTCTTC
CASSVLAGSSYNEQFF
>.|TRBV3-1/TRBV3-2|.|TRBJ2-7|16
TGTGCCAGCAGCCAAGATGGGTTAGCGCCCTCCTACGAGCAGTACTTC
CASSQDGLAPSYEQYF
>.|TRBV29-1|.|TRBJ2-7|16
TGCAGCGTTGAAGAGACTCCCGATCCACCCCCCTACGAGCAGTACTTC
CSVEETPDPPPYEQYF
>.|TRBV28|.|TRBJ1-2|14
TGTGCCAGCAGTTTAGCCGACAGAAGCTATGGCTACACCTTC
CASSLADRSYGYTF
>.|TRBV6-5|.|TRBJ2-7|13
TGTGCCAGCGAAATCGACGGAGCCTACGAGCAGTACTTC
CASEIDGAYEQYF
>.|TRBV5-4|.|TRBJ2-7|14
TGTGCCAGCAGCTTTTCCAGCGGGCGCTACGAGCAGTACTTC
CASSFSSGRYEQYF
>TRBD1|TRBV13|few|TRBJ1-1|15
TGTGCCAGCAGGCCTTACTGGACAGGGAGCACTGAAGCTTTCTTT
CASRPYWTGSTEAFF
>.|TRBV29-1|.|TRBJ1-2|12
TGCAGCGTTCCCCAGGGTAACTATGGCTACACCTTC
CSVPQGNYGYTF
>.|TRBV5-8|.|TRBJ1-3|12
TGTGCCAGCAGCTTTATTGGAAACACCATATATTTT
CASSFIGNTIYF
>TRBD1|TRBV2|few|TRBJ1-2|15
TGTGCCAGCAGTGAAAACCGACAGGGTGGCTATGGCTACACCTTC
CASSENRQGGYGYTF
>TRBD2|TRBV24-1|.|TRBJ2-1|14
TGTGCCACGGAAGTAAGCGGGACCTACAATGAGCAGTTCTTC
CATEVSGTYNEQFF
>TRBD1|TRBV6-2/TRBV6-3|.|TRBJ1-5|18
TGTGCCAGCAGTTACCCTACTGGACAGGGACATAGCAATCAGCCCCAGCATTTT
CASSYPTGQGHSNQPQHF
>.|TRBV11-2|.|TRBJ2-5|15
TGTGCCAGCAGGAGGGCCGCCGGGGGCCAAGAGACCCAGTACTTC
CASRRAAGGQETQYF
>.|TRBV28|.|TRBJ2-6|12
TGTGCCTGCTCGGGGGGGGCCAACGTCCTGACTTTC
CACSGGANVLTF
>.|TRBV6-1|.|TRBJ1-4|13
TGTGCCAGCAGTGAACAGGTTAATGAAAAACTGTTTTTT
CASSEQVNEKLFF
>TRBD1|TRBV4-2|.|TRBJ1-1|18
TGTGCCAGCAGTCATCTACAGGGGGCAGGAAAATCAGTTACTGAAGCTTTCTTT
CASSHLQGAGKSVTEAFF
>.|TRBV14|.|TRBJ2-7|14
TGTGCCAGCAGCCCGCGGCGGCCCTCCTACGAGCAGTACTTC
CASSPRRPSYEQYF
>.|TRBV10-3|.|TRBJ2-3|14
TGTGCCATCATGGGGGGACAGATCACAGATACGCAGTATTTT
CAIMGGQITDTQYF
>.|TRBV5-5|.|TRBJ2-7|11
TGTGCCAGCAGCCTTTCCAGCGAGCAGTACTTC
CASSLSSEQYF
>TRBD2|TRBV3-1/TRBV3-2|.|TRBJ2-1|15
TGTGCCAGCAGTCCCGGACTAGCGTCCTACAATGAGCAGTTCTTC
CASSPGLASYNEQFF
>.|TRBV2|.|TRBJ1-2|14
TGTGCCAGCAGTGGCGGTAGAAATAACTATGGCTACACCTTC
CASSGGRNNYGYTF
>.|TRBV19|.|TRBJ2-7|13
TGTGCCAGTAGTATACCAGGGGTCTACGAGCAGTACTTC
CASSIPGVYEQYF